The rows below give T cell receptor beta chains drawn from one sample of a study of cytomegalovirus exposure and HLA in healthy donors. Some clones are missing from TCRdb's copy, which holds only in-frame ones; the method was immunoSEQ multiplex PCR. The table lists more than 100,000 clones, roughly 79% of them singletons, with less than 5% in the top ten. Source material: PBMCs. The source is a man in his forties or fifties in good health and CMV-seropositive. CDR3s include the opening cysteine and the closing phenylalanine or tryptophan. The order of the fields is V gene, CDR3 length, D gene, clone size, J gene, CDR3 protein, CDR3 DNA. D genes are given only for firm matches. Clone size, where shown, is once, few, many, or a class for clones that have expanded.

V: TRBV7-8
length: 18
D: NA
size: NA
J: TRBJ2-1
CDR3: CASSLGRRRGSTWDEQFF
DNA: TGTGCCAGCAGCTTAGGGAGAAGACGTGGGTCCACTTGGGATGAGCAGTTCTTC

V: TRBV4-2
length: 14
D: NA
size: few
J: TRBJ1-2
CDR3: CASSQNEGDYGYTF
DNA: TGTGCCAGCAGCCAAAATGAGGGGGACTATGGCTACACCTTC

V: TRBV7-8
length: 13
D: NA
size: few
J: TRBJ2-7
CDR3: CASGTRGSYEQYF
DNA: TGTGCCAGCGGGACAAGGGGGTCCTACGAGCAGTACTTC

V: TRBV7-2
length: 18
D: TRBD1
size: NA
J: TRBJ2-6
CDR3: CASSPRRTGGAGANVLTF
DNA: TGTGCCAGCAGCCCCCGGCGGACAGGGGGGGCTGGGGCCAACGTCCTGACTTTC

V: TRBV29-1
length: 11
D: NA
size: NA
J: TRBJ2-7
CDR3: CSVIDSYEQYF
DNA: TGCAGCGTGATAGACAGCTACGAGCAGTACTTC

V: TRBV15
length: 14
D: NA
size: few
J: TRBJ2-7
CDR3: CATSRDQGVYEQYF
DNA: TGTGCCACCAGCAGAGATCAAGGGGTCTACGAGCAGTACTTC

V: TRBV28
length: 14
D: NA
size: NA
J: TRBJ1-4
CDR3: CASRPQGRNEKLFF
DNA: TGTGCCAGCAGGCCACAGGGTAGGAATGAAAAACTGTTTTTT

V: TRBV19
length: 18
D: TRBD2
size: NA
J: TRBJ2-1
CDR3: CASTPYATSGGSYNEQFF
DNA: TGTGCCAGTACCCCTTACGCGACTAGCGGGGGCTCCTACAATGAGCAGTTCTTC

V: TRBV7-6
length: 15
D: NA
size: few
J: TRBJ1-3
CDR3: CASSSSLVKGNTIYF
DNA: TGTGCCAGCAGCTCAAGTCTAGTGAAAGGAAACACCATATATTTT

V: TRBV6-6
length: 16
D: TRBD2
size: NA
J: TRBJ2-1
CDR3: CASSPRGAGGLGEQFF
DNA: TGTGCCAGCAGCCCGAGAGGTGCGGGAGGCCTGGGCGAGCAGTTCTTC

V: TRBV6-8
length: 18
D: NA
size: NA
J: TRBJ2-7
CDR3: CASSYPKQPGTPTYEQYF
DNA: TGTGCCAGCAGTTACCCTAAACAGCCCGGGACACCCACCTACGAGCAGTACTTC

V: TRBV11-2
length: 15
D: TRBD2
size: NA
J: TRBJ2-1
CDR3: CASSLGLAGRYEQFF
DNA: TGTGCCAGCAGCTTAGGGCTAGCGGGACGGTATGAGCAGTTCTTC